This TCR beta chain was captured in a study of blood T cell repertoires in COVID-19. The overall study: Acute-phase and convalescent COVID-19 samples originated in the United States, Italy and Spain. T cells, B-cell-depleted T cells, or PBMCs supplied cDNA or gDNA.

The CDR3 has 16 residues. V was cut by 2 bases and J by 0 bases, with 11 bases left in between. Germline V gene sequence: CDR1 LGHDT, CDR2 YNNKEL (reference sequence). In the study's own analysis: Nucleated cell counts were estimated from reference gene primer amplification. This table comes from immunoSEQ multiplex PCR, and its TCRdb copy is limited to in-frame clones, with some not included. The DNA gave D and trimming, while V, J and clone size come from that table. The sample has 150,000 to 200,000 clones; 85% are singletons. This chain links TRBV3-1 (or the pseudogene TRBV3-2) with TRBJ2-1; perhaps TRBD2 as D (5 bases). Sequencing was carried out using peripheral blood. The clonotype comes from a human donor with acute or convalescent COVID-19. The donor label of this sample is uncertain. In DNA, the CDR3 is TGTGCCAGCAGCCAATCTAGACTAAGCTCCTACAATGAGCAGTTCTTC. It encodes CASSQSRLSSYNEQFF.